Shown below are 29 T cell receptor beta chains from a single sample sequenced in a study of neurological immune-mediated disorders. MiXCR, applied by TCRdb to the 5' RACE reads, yields one record per CDR3 protein. The sample has 50,000 or so distinct CDR3 sequences; 10% to 13% are singletons. Sequenced input: PBMCs. These receptor sequences come from a woman aged 35 to 49 with HTLV-1-associated myelopathy (HAM/TSP).

At least ten counts were recorded for this clonotype. V is TRBV20-1 and J is TRBJ2-2; 13 positions agree with TRBD2. CDR3 length equals 17 residues. The V gene end was trimmed by 5 bases and the J gene end by 0 bases; junction bases not matched to a gene: 6. Germline V CDR1 and CDR2: DFQATT, SNEGSKA (reference sequence). The CDR3 loop reads CSALRTSGGANTGELFF. In nucleotides, the CDR3 is TGCAGTGCTCTTCGGACTAGCGGGGGAGCGAACACCGGGGAGCTGTTTTTT.

This clonotype has a count of ten or more. The chain carries TRBV25-1 and TRBJ2-1, with a weak D call TRBD1 (6 bases). Trimming pared 6 bases from V and 4 bases from J, leaving 7 bases between. The germline gives CDR1 MGHDK, CDR2 SYGVNS. The length of the CDR3 is 12 residues. The DNA for the CDR3 is TGTGCCAGCAGCACAGGGTACAATGAGCAGTTCTTC. Protein: CASSTGYNEQFF.

This clonotype was detected many times. The rearrangement joins TRBV4-3 to TRBJ1-6; 7 nucleotides match TRBD1. This CDR3 has 14 residues. The trim removed 4 bases at V and 3 bases at J, leaving 0 bases unmatched. Germline-derived CDR1 and CDR2 are LGHNA and YSLEER. In nucleotides, the CDR3 is TGCGCCAGCAGCCGACAGGGCTATAATTCACCCCTCCACTTT. It specifies CASSRQGYNSPLHF.

V usage is TRBV12-3 or TRBV12-4 and J usage is TRBJ2-5; TRBD2 matches 12 bases. This CDR3 region has 15 residues. The trim removed 10 bases at V and 5 bases at J, leaving 11 bases unmatched. This CDR3 reads CAITSLAGGRETQYF. Here the CDR3 DNA reads TGTGCCATCACCTCCCTAGCGGGGGGGCGGGAGACCCAGTACTTC.

This clonotype was detected ten times or more. The V and J genes are TRBV18 and TRBJ1-2; the D is unclear. V lost 0 bases, J lost 2 bases, and 7 bases lay in between. This CDR3 has 14 residues. Germline V CDR1 and CDR2: KGHSH, LQKENI. CDR3 loop: CASSPPSVNYGYTF. CDR3 DNA sequence: TGTGCCAGCTCACCACCATCGGTGAACTATGGCTACACCTTC.

The chain is built from TRBV5-4 and TRBJ2-1, with 8 positions matching TRBD1. V lost 0 bases, J lost 2 bases, and 4 bases stayed unmatched. Germline CDR1 reads SGHNT; CDR2 reads YYREEE (reference sequence). The CDR3 has 16 amino acids. DNA of the CDR3: TGTGCCAGCAGCTTGGGGACAGGGCTCGCCTACAATGAGCAGTTCTTC. This sequence encodes CASSLGTGLAYNEQFF.

This clonotype was seen repeatedly, ten times or more. The chain combines TRBV7-2 with TRBJ2-1; 12 nucleotides align to TRBD2. The ends lost 5 bases at V and 7 bases at J; junction bases unmatched: 15. The length of the CDR3 is 18 residues. The germline gives CDR1 SGHTA, CDR2 FQGNSA. The CDR3 nucleotides are TGTGCCAGCAGCCAAAAACCCCTAGCGGGGGGGACTTGGAATGAGCAGTTCTTC. Residues: CASSQKPLAGGTWNEQFF.

This clonotype occurred many times. The chain uses TRBV12-3 or TRBV12-4 and TRBJ2-3; 12 nucleotides line up with TRBD1. This CDR3 has 19 residues. The V segment lost 8 bases and the J segment 0 bases; nucleotides outside the gene matches: 15. CDR3 coding DNA: TGTGCCAGCCGGCGGCCGGGACAGGGGGCACTAGGTAGCACAGATACGCAGTATTTT. Translation gives CASRRPGQGALGSTDTQYF.

In this sample, this clonotype turned up many times. The chain couples TRBV9 to TRBJ1-2; maybe TRBD1 (5 bases). Per germline, CDR1 SGDLS and CDR2 YYNGEE. This CDR3 has 12 residues. Deletions cut 3 bases from V and 8 bases from J, with 11 bases between. CDR3 protein: CASSGGARGYTF. CDR3 DNA sequence: TGTGCCAGCAGCGGCGGGGCGCGAGGCTACACCTTC. The full variable domain, rest sourced from reference TRBV9 and TRBJ1-2, is DSGVTQTPKHLITATGQRVTLRCSPRSGDLSVYWYQQSLDQGLQFLIQYYNGEERAKGNILERFSAQQFPDLHSELNLSSLELGDSALYFCASSGGARGYTFGSGTRLTVV.

In this sample, this clonotype turned up many times. This rearrangement joins TRBV5-1 to TRBJ2-1; 7 bases map to TRBD2. The germline V gene has CDR1 SGHRS and CDR2 YFSETQ. J gave up 7 bases and V 2 bases, and 21 bases lay outside the gene matches. The CDR3 sequence is 19 residues long. CDR3 amino acids: CASSFGNGGGATGGNEQFF. The CDR3 region has the DNA TGCGCCAGCAGCTTCGGTAATGGCGGGGGTGCCACCGGGGGTAATGAGCAGTTCTTC. Filled out from reference TRBV5-1 and TRBJ2-1, the complete variable domain reads KAGVTQTPRYLIKTRGQQVTLSCSPISGHRSVSWYQQTPGQGLQFLFEYFSETQRNKGNFPGRFSGRQFSNSRSEMNVSTLELGDSALYLCASSFGNGGGATGGNEQFFGPGTRLTVL.

This clonotype was observed a handful of times. The gene calls are TRBV29-1 and TRBJ1-1; no reliable D call. Germline-derived CDR1 and CDR2 are SQVTM and ANQGSEA. The germline V and J ends were trimmed by 4 bases and 8 bases, with 5 bases remaining between them. This CDR3 contains 9 residues. CDR3 residues: CSVGLEAFF. The CDR3, as DNA: TGCAGCGTTGGGTTAGAAGCTTTCTTT. Drawing the rest from reference TRBV29-1 and TRBJ1-1, the complete variable domain is SAVISQKPSRDICQRGTSLTIQCQVDSQVTMMFWYRQQPGQSLTLIATANQGSEATYESGFVIDKFPISRPNLTFSTLTVSNMSPEDSSIYLCSVGLEAFFGQGTRLTVV.

This clonotype was observed at least ten times. This rearrangement joins TRBV6-5 to TRBJ1-1; D may be TRBD1 (5 bases). This CDR3 has 14 amino acids. V shed 0 bases and J shed 7 bases, with 12 bases lying between them. Germline CDR1 MNHEY, CDR2 SVGAGI. The CDR3 protein is CASSYSNTGIEAFF. The CDR3 region has the DNA TGTGCCAGCAGTTACTCGAACACAGGTATTGAAGCTTTCTTT.

This chain joins TRBV4-3 and TRBJ1-4; 7 positions match TRBD1. Trimming cost V 2 bases and J 4 bases; bases outside gene matches: 4. The CDR3 totals 15 residues. Germline CDR1 LGHNA, CDR2 YSLEER. CDR3 sequence: CASSQNRGDNEKLFF. The CDR3, as DNA: TGCGCCAGCAGCCAAAACAGGGGCGATAATGAAAAACTGTTTTTT.

This clonotype has ten or more counts. The chain links TRBV12-3 or TRBV12-4 to TRBJ2-7, with 9 bases matching TRBD1. This CDR3 is 13 amino acids long. J was trimmed by 4 bases and V by 5 bases; bases with no gene match: 3. CDR3 region: CASSTGTGYEQYF. In nucleotides, the CDR3 is TGTGCCAGCAGTACCGGGACAGGGTACGAGCAGTACTTC.

This clonotype was counted ten times or more. V and J are TRBV9 and TRBJ2-3; D is possibly TRBD2 (6 bases). Germline V gene data show CDR1 as SGDLS and CDR2 as YYNGEE. The length of the CDR3 is 14 residues. Trimming removed 8 bases at V and 2 bases at J, with 15 bases between. The CDR3: CASGISGLTDTQYF. The DNA for the CDR3 is TGTGCCAGTGGCATCTCGGGACTCACAGATACGCAGTATTTT.

This clonotype was recorded many times. The V and J genes are TRBV6-2 or TRBV6-3 and TRBJ2-1; no reliable D call. CDR3 length: 14 amino acids. With 6 bases removed from V and 4 bases from J, the gap between germline ends came to 13 bases. In germline, CDR1 is MNHEY, CDR2 SVGEGT. CDR3 nucleotides: TGTGCCAGCAGCGCCCTAGGTAATTACAATGAGCAGTTCTTC. Residues: CASSALGNYNEQFF.

In the case of this clonotype: One end of the junction varies from germline; a read error may be responsible. The V and J genes are TRBV20-1 and TRBJ2-7; D is possibly TRBD1 (5 bases). Germline V CDR1 and CDR2: DFQATT, SNEGSKA (reference sequence). This CDR3 has 15 amino acids. The CDR3 loop reads CSDRDQGSGGDEQYF. The CDR3 DNA reads as TGCAGTGATAGAGACCAGGGCTCAGGTGGAGACGAGCAGTACTTC.

Comments on this clonotype: A read error may be the cause here, since a much bigger clone is one base away. The chain uses TRBV5-1 and TRBJ2-6, with 8 bases fitting TRBD1. CDR3 length: 16 amino acids. Trimming at V came to 0 bases and at J to 5 bases, leaving 4 bases not matched to a gene. Germline loops: CDR1 SGHRS, CDR2 YFSETQ. In DNA, the CDR3 is TGCGCCAGCAGCTTGGCACAGGGGGTTAGGGCCAACGTCCTGACTTTC. As protein: CASSLAQGVRANVLTF.

This clonotype was observed at least ten times. The V gene is TRBV4-1, the J gene TRBJ1-1; 7 nucleotides line up with TRBD1. The CDR3 has 15 residues. V lost 3 bases and J lost 11; bases outside the gene matches: 15. The germline gives CDR1 MGHRA, CDR2 YSYEKL. The DNA for the CDR3 is TGCGCCAGCAGCCAGCCACGACAGGGAGGTTTTCGCGCTTTCTTT. This translates into CASSQPRQGGFRAFF.

The chain combines TRBV7-2 with TRBJ1-5, with D unresolved. The CDR3 contains 15 residues. Germline V gene data show CDR1 as SGHTA and CDR2 as FQGNSA. Trimming took off 3 bases at V and 7 bases at J, with 16 bases between the two ends. The CDR3 DNA is TGTGCCAGCAGCTTCAACCCCGGGGTGGGCCAGCCCCAGCATTTT. Amino acid sequence: CASSFNPGVGQPQHF.

This clonotype was found many times. The rearrangement uses TRBV6-2 or TRBV6-3 and TRBJ2-7, with D uncertain. The CDR3 consists of 17 residues. Deletions cut 2 bases from V and 0 bases from J, with 17 bases between. Germline-derived CDR1 and CDR2 are MNHEY and SVGEGT. The CDR3 region is CASSYVLLDGTSYEQYF. The CDR3, as DNA: TGTGCCAGCAGTTACGTCTTATTGGACGGTACCTCCTACGAGCAGTACTTC.

This clonotype was detected ten times or more. The chain couples TRBV9 to TRBJ1-1; a weak D match, TRBD1 (5 bases). This CDR3 comprises 15 residues. V was clipped by 3 bases and J by 0 bases, with 12 bases between them. The V gene's germline CDR1 is SGDLS and CDR2 YYNGEE. The CDR3 sequence is CASSAGGGMNTEAFF. Written as DNA, the CDR3 is TGTGCCAGCAGCGCCGGCGGGGGTATGAACACTGAAGCTTTCTTT.

In its sample, this clonotype was seen many times. V is TRBV2 and J is TRBJ2-1, with D unclear. Germline V gene sequence: CDR1 SNHLY, CDR2 FYNNEI. This CDR3 has 15 amino acids. V lost 3 bases to trimming and J lost 5 bases, with 14 bases between them. This chain's CDR3 is CASSEGRIQNNEQFF. In DNA form, the CDR3 reads TGTGCCAGCAGTGAGGGAAGGATTCAAAACAATGAGCAGTTCTTC.

This clonotype showed up many times. The chain links TRBV9 to TRBJ2-5; 11 bases align to TRBD2. Germline V gene data show CDR1 as SGDLS and CDR2 as YYNGEE. J was trimmed by 0 bases and V by 0 bases; bases with no gene match: 4. This CDR3 spans 17 amino acids. The CDR3 loop is CASSVGWTSGYQETQYF. The CDR3 DNA follows: TGTGCCAGCAGCGTAGGATGGACTAGCGGGTACCAAGAGACCCAGTACTTC. Complete variable domain (other parts from reference TRBV9 and TRBJ2-5): DSGVTQTPKHLITATGQRVTLRCSPRSGDLSVYWYQQSLDQGLQFLIQYYNGEERAKGNILERFSAQQFPDLHSELNLSSLELGDSALYFCASSVGWTSGYQETQYFGPGTRLLVL.

The table lists this clonotype with many counts. This rearrangement joins TRBV6-1 to TRBJ1-4, with D hard to call. The V end lost 6 bases, the J end lost 6 bases, and 11 bases lay between the germline ends. This CDR3 is built from 13 residues. Germline-derived CDR1 and CDR2 are MNHNS and SASEGT. CDR3 loop: CASSSQGYEKLFF. As DNA, the CDR3 is TGTGCCAGCAGCTCCCAAGGGTATGAAAAACTGTTTTTT.

This clonotype was seen repeatedly, ten times or more. This chain connects TRBV6-5 to TRBJ1-5; 10 bases align to TRBD1. Germline V lookup: CDR1 MNHEY, CDR2 SVGAGI. Unmatched junction bases numbered 5, after V lost 5 bases and J lost 4 bases. This CDR3 has 15 residues. The CDR3 sequence is CASSTDRGRNQPQHF. The CDR3 DNA sequence: TGTGCCAGCAGTACGGACAGGGGGAGGAATCAGCCCCAGCATTTT.

At least ten counts were recorded for this clonotype. The chain links TRBV4-1 to TRBJ1-1; possible D gene TRBD1, 6 bases. CDR1 and CDR2 (germline): MGHRA, YSYEKL. The CDR3 has 14 amino acids. Trimming stripped 3 bases from V and 5 bases from J, with 13 bases between. The CDR3, as DNA: TGCGCCAGCAGCCACCCCGGAAGGGGGACTGAAGCTTTCTTT. It encodes CASSHPGRGTEAFF.

This clonotype was detected ten times or more. This chain uses TRBV5-1 with TRBJ2-5; D unresolved. Trimming shortened V by 1 base and J by 5 bases, and 9 bases separated the two germline ends. The germline V gene encodes CDR1 SGHRS and CDR2 YFSETQ. The CDR3 runs to 13 residues. CDR3 protein: CASSLMGPETQYF. CDR3 nucleotide sequence: TGCGCCAGCAGCTTGATGGGTCCGGAGACCCAGTACTTC.

This clonotype was recorded at least ten times. The chain recombines TRBV7-6 with TRBJ2-7; 8 bases agree with TRBD2. This CDR3 has 16 amino acids. Per the germline V gene, CDR1 is SGHVS and CDR2 is FNYEAQ. With V trimmed by 5 bases and J by 6 bases, 15 bases remained unmatched. CDR3: CASSPWVGGGPREQYF. The CDR3 DNA is TGTGCCAGCAGCCCCTGGGTGGGCGGGGGGCCTCGCGAGCAGTACTTC.